These 7 T cell receptor beta chains share one sample of origin, sequenced in a study of cytomegalovirus exposure and HLA in healthy donors. A multiplex PCR was run with 60 Vbeta primers and 13 Jbeta primers. Sequenced by immunoSEQ multiplex PCR; TCRdb stores in-frame clones only, minus some. Among 130,000 or so clones listed, roughly 74% were seen once. Sequencing was carried out using PBMCs. These receptors all come from a man in his forties in good health and CMV-seronegative.

The chain combines TRBV5-1 with TRBJ1-6; 8 bases map to TRBD1. The germline V gene has CDR1 SGHRS and CDR2 YFSETQ. CDR3 length: 20 amino acids. The trim removed 0 bases at V and 1 base at J, leaving 12 bases unmatched. This CDR3 is CASSLGPTGASVSYNSPLHF. The CDR3 DNA is TGCGCCAGCAGCTTGGGACCGACAGGGGCCAGTGTTTCCTATAATTCACCCCTCCACTTT.

The sample holds one count of this clone. The CDR3 reads CASSPPGADTQYF. In nucleotides, the CDR3 is TGTGCCAGCTCACCTCCAGGTGCGGATACGCAGTATTTT. The V and J genes are TRBV18 and TRBJ2-3; D call uncertain. CDR1 KGHSH and CDR2 LQKENI come from the germline V gene. The CDR3 has 13 amino acids. Deletions cut 3 bases from V and 6 bases from J, with 10 bases between.

J is TRBJ2-4 and V is TRBV5-6, with 9 bases that match TRBD1. The germline CDR1 and CDR2 sequences are SGHDT and YYEEEE. Trimming took 3 bases from V and 8 from J; bases not matched to a gene: 18. The CDR3 runs 18 residues. CDR3 bases: TGTGCCAGCAGCTCCTCTCCCGAGAGACGACAGGGGGTGGACATTCAGTACTTC. Protein product: CASSSSPERRQGVDIQYF.

The V call is TRBV6-6, the J call TRBJ2-3; D remains ambiguous. The CDR3 loop spans 14 amino acids. Trimming removed 0 bases at V and 6 bases at J, with 10 bases between. CDR1 is MNHNY, CDR2 SVGAGI, per germline (reference sequence). This chain's CDR3 is CASSYSMQADTQYF. The CDR3 DNA reads TGTGCCAGCAGTTACTCGATGCAGGCGGATACGCAGTATTTT.

The rearrangement links TRBV7-9 to TRBJ1-1; D is perhaps TRBD1 (5 bases). This CDR3 comprises 18 residues. Germline loops: CDR1 SEHNR, CDR2 FQNEAQ (reference sequence). V dropped 5 bases and J dropped 1 base, with 23 bases sitting between them. This CDR3 is CASSRIRDGEWRNTEAFF. The CDR3 nucleotides are TGTGCCAGCAGCCGAATCAGGGATGGGGAATGGAGGAACACTGAAGCTTTCTTT.

This clone was observed a few times. The chain employs TRBV2 and TRBJ2-7, with TRBD1 matching over 9 bases. This CDR3 is built from 12 residues. The J segment lost 6 bases and the V segment lost 6 bases, leaving 3 bases of the junction unmatched. From germline, CDR1 is SNHLY and CDR2 FYNNEI. CDR3 loop: CASRGQGSEQYF. CDR3 in DNA: TGTGCCAGCAGGGGACAGGGCTCCGAGCAGTACTTC. The variable domain in full, with the rest retrieved from reference TRBV2 and TRBJ2-7, is EPEVTQTPSHQVTQMGQEVILRCVPISNHLYFYWYRQILGQKVEFLVSFYNNEISEKSEIFDDQFSVERPDGSNFTLKIRSTKLEDSAMYFCASRGQGSEQYFGPGTRLTVT.

This clone was observed a single time. The chain combines TRBV2 with TRBJ1-1; D is unresolved. Trimming shortened V by 8 bases and J by 4 bases, and 17 bases separated the two germline ends. In germline, CDR1 is SNHLY, CDR2 FYNNEI. There are 14 residues in the CDR3. CDR3 loop: CASLVEGTGTEAFF. The CDR3, as DNA: TGTGCCAGCTTGGTCGAAGGTACGGGCACTGAAGCTTTCTTT. The whole variable domain, filled in from reference TRBV2 and TRBJ1-1, reads EPEVTQTPSHQVTQMGQEVILRCVPISNHLYFYWYRQILGQKVEFLVSFYNNEISEKSEIFDDQFSVERPDGSNFTLKIRSTKLEDSAMYFCASLVEGTGTEAFFGQGTRLTVV.